This is a list of T cell receptor beta chains from one sample in a study of blood T cells in healthy people across ages. MiXCR, run by TCRdb on the 5' RACE reads, gives a single entry per CDR3 protein. The sample yields some 940,000 distinct CDR3 sequences, about 29% seen once. Separately, the same data were catalogued under a study of T cells of mothers and their children.

Sequencing was done on a sample of blood. The receptors were sampled from a woman in her forties in good health. Each CDR3 is given with its conserved first and last residue. D genes are given only for firm matches. Clone size, where shown, is once, few, many, or a class for clones that have expanded.

j_gene | d_gene | v_gene | abundance | CDR3aa | CDR3nt
TRBJ2-7 | - | TRBV7-2 | - | CASSPVRLSYEQYF | TGTGCCAGCAGCCCCGTACGGCTTTCCTACGAGCAGTACTTC
TRBJ1-2 | - | TRBV7-6 | - | CASSQVQGDGYTF | TGTGCCAGCAGCCAGGTACAGGGCGATGGCTACACCTTC
TRBJ2-5 | - | TRBV5-1 | - | CASSSAGQTREQYF | TGCGCCAGCAGCTCTGCGGGACAAACGAGAGAGCAGTACTTC
TRBJ1-2 | - | TRBV20-1 | many | CSVSGRANYGYTF | TGCAGCGTCTCAGGGAGAGCTAACTATGGCTACACCTTC
TRBJ2-7 | TRBD2 | TRBV3-1 | few | CASSGTSGGAAEQYF | TGTGCCAGCAGCGGGACTAGCGGGGGGGCGGCCGAGCAGTACTTC
TRBJ1-1 | TRBD1 | TRBV20-1 | once | CSARPRTGLNTEAFF | TGCAGTGCTAGACCTCGGACAGGGTTGAACACTGAAGCTTTCTTT
TRBJ2-3 | - | TRBV29-1 | once | CSVEEPDTQYF | TGCAGCGTTGAAGAACCCGATACGCAGTATTTT
TRBJ2-7 | - | TRBV2 | many | CASSEPRQDKDEQYF | TGTGCCAGCAGTGAGCCCCGACAGGACAAGGACGAGCAGTACTTC
TRBJ2-7 | - | TRBV28 | many | CASSRGEQYF | TGTGCCAGTTCTCGGGGGGAGCAGTACTTC
TRBJ2-7 | TRBD1 | TRBV27 | - | CAGSFRNSGTGLLGLYYEQYF | TGTGCCGGCAGTTTCCGGAACTCCGGGACAGGCCTCCTTGGGCTATACTACGAGCAGTACTTC
TRBJ2-7 | - | TRBV7-9 | few | CASSFARGSHEQYF | TGTGCCAGCAGCTTCGCGAGGGGCAGCCACGAGCAGTACTTC
TRBJ2-7 | - | TRBV9 | many | CASSVEDGRYEQYF | TGTGCCAGCAGCGTAGAGGACGGGCGATACGAGCAGTACTTC
TRBJ2-7 | TRBD2 | TRBV7-2 | few | CASSPGLAGGLEQYF | TGTGCCAGCAGCCCAGGACTAGCGGGGGGGCTTGAGCAGTACTTC
TRBJ2-7 | TRBD1 | TRBV5-4 | many | CASSLPGQRSYEQYF | TGTGCCAGCAGCTTGCCGGGACAGAGATCCTACGAGCAGTACTTC
TRBJ2-1 | TRBD2 | TRBV9 | few | CASSVGGASGGQREQFF | TGTGCCAGCAGCGTAGGAGGGGCTAGCGGGGGGCAACGGGAGCAGTTCTTC
TRBJ1-3 | - | TRBV18 | - | CASSPDRPSSGNTIYF | TGTGCCAGCTCGCCCGACAGGCCCTCCTCTGGAAACACCATATATTTT
TRBJ1-6 | - | TRBV7-9 | - | CASTTLRLGEGNSPLHF | TGTGCCAGCACAACCCTCCGCCTCGGGGAGGGTAATTCACCCCTCCACTTT
TRBJ1-5 | - | TRBV29-1 | once | CSASVSGNNQPQHF | TGCAGCGCTTCAGTCTCGGGAAACAATCAGCCCCAGCATTTT
TRBJ2-5 | - | TRBV20-1 | - | CSARGHGDYQETQYF | TGCAGTGCTAGAGGTCATGGGGATTACCAAGAGACCCAGTACTTC
TRBJ2-7 | - | TRBV12-3/TRBV12-4 | - | CASSLEGAAYGQYF | TGTGCCAGCAGTTTGGAGGGGGCAGCCTACGGGCAGTACTTC
TRBJ2-7 | - | TRBV5-1 | many | CASSLTATTPYEQYF | TGCGCCAGCAGCTTGACTGCCACAACCCCCTACGAGCAGTACTTC
TRBJ2-1 | - | TRBV4-1 | few | CASSQEWGGSYEQFF | TGCGCCAGCAGCCAAGAATGGGGGGGCTCCTACGAGCAGTTCTTC
TRBJ2-7 | - | TRBV7-2 | - | CASSAYFYEQYF | TGTGCCAGCAGCGCCTATTTCTACGAGCAGTACTTC
TRBJ2-6 | - | TRBV7-2 | many | CASSPEVLGANVLTF | TGTGCCAGCAGCCCAGAAGTTCTTGGGGCCAACGTCCTGACTTTC
TRBJ2-4 | - | TRBV20-1 | few | CSARDGGGAAYGQYF | TGCAGTGCTAGAGACGGCGGCGGTGCTGCCTACGGGCAGTACTTC
TRBJ2-7 | - | TRBV7-9 | many | CASSRAADSLYEQYF | TGTGCCAGCAGCCGAGCGGCGGACAGCCTCTACGAGCAGTACTTC
TRBJ2-1 | - | TRBV6-5 | few | CASSYSIGSSYNEQFF | TGTGCCAGCAGTTACTCGATTGGAAGCTCCTACAATGAGCAGTTCTTC
TRBJ2-7 | TRBD1 | TRBV12-3/TRBV12-4 | many | CASSSGTGAYYEQYF | TGTGCCAGCAGCTCCGGGACAGGGGCGTACTACGAGCAGTACTTC
TRBJ2-7 | - | TRBV20-1 | many | CSAPLPGQRYEQYF | TGCAGTGCCCCTTTACCGGGACAACGTTACGAGCAGTACTTC
TRBJ1-2 | - | TRBV21-1 | few | CASSKINKGQGAHYGYTF | TGTGCCAGCAGCAAAATCAATAAAGGACAGGGGGCGCACTATGGCTACACCTTC
TRBJ1-5 | - | TRBV2 | few | CASHSGGSSNQPQHF | TGTGCCAGCCATAGCGGGGGGTCCAGCAATCAGCCCCAGCATTTT
TRBJ1-2 | - | TRBV18 | few | CASSPPPAGTGGYTF | TGTGCCAGCTCACCACCCCCGGCAGGGACCGGTGGCTACACCTTC